This record looks at one T cell receptor beta chain sequence and its context. Antigen unknown. CDR3 length: 16 amino acids. Trimming took off 0 bases at V and 4 bases at J, with 15 bases between the two ends. Germline loops: CDR1 LGHNA, CDR2 YNFKEQ. TCRdb reprocessed the RT-PCR reads with MiXCR, giving one entry per CDR3 protein. Among 500,000 or so distinct CDR3 sequences, approximately 16% were seen once, and the ten largest hold 2.5% to 3.5%. The data originate from a study of response to subunit inactivated influenza vaccine. Study-level points and caveats: Each seasonal influenza vaccination recruits few new T cells, the authors suggested.

The clonotype comes from a man in his fifties or sixties who received an inactivated influenza vaccine. The chain couples TRBV4-2 to TRBJ1-2; D is ambiguous. This material consisted of CD4+ T cells sorted from PBMCs, taken about 23 months after vaccination. The CDR3: CASSQEAGRAPYGYTF. As DNA, the CDR3 is TGTGCCAGCAGCCAAGAAGCCGGGCGAGCACCCTATGGCTACACCTTC.